One sample yielded the 13 T cell receptor beta chains listed below, sequenced in a study of T cell changes during pregnancy in multiple sclerosis. Measured with immunoSEQ multiplex PCR; TCRdb has only the in-frame clones, and not every one. The table shows 73,000 or so clones, with under 90% occurring only once. Sequences were derived from peripheral blood, sampled after pregnancy. These receptors were taken from a female donor in good health, enrolled as a control in a pregnancy study.

This sequence joins TRBV28 and TRBJ1-1; D ambiguous. The CDR3 is 11 amino acids. V was pared by 8 bases and J by 5 bases, with 9 bases between. The V gene's germline CDR1 is MDHEN and CDR2 SYDVKM. The CDR3 bases are TGTGCCAGCGTATCCGGGACTGAAGCTTTCTTT. This sequence encodes CASVSGTEAFF.

J is TRBJ1-5 and V is TRBV19; D gene uncertain. Trimming pared 3 bases from V and 0 bases from J, leaving 9 bases between. The CDR3 consists of 15 residues. From germline, CDR1 is LNHDA and CDR2 SQIVND (reference sequence). CDR3 coding DNA: TGTGCCAGTAGTATGAGAGGGCTTAGCAATCAGCCCCAGCATTTT. It translates to CASSMRGLSNQPQHF.

V gene TRBV5-1 combines with J gene TRBJ2-3, with 12 bases matching TRBD2. The CDR3 runs to 18 residues. V lost 4 bases and J lost 2; bases outside the gene matches: 11. CDR1 and CDR2 from the germline V gene are SGHRS and YFSETQ. In nucleotides, the CDR3 is TGCGCCAGCAGCCTATATGGACTAGCGGGGACTTTCACAGATACGCAGTATTTT. As protein: CASSLYGLAGTFTDTQYF.

The chain joins TRBV19 to TRBJ1-2; possible D gene TRBD1, 5 bases. The germline V gene has CDR1 LNHDA and CDR2 SQIVND (reference sequence). The CDR3 contains 12 residues. The ends were cut back, 11 bases at V and 2 bases at J, with 12 bases in the middle. The CDR3 DNA sequence: TGTGCCGGCGGGGACCTAAACTATGGCTACACCTTC. This codes for CAGGDLNYGYTF.

Concerning this clone: Other nucleotide sequences in the sample specify the same CDR3. The chain joins TRBV5-1 to TRBJ1-1, with no clear D. CDR1 and CDR2 from the germline V gene are SGHRS and YFSETQ. V gave up 0 bases and J gave up 1 base, with 4 bases separating them. CDR3 length: 13 amino acids. CDR3 nucleotide sequence: TGCGCCAGCAGCTTGGCCCAGAACACTGAAGCTTTCTTT. Protein sequence: CASSLAQNTEAFF.

The V call is TRBV2, the J call TRBJ2-1, with 11 bases identical to TRBD2. This CDR3 region has 14 residues. After removal of 8 bases from V and 6 bases from J, the junction contained 6 bases not matched to a gene. Germline V gene lookup returns CDR1 SNHLY and CDR2 FYNNEI. Here the CDR3 DNA reads TGTGCCAGCGGTCTAGCGGGGGGATTCAATGAGCAGTTCTTC. It yields the protein CASGLAGGFNEQFF.

This clone was found a few times. This chain links TRBV15 with TRBJ2-3, with 13 bases matching TRBD2. V lost 3 bases to trimming and J lost 6 bases; unmatched junction nucleotides: 6. The CDR3 runs 16 residues. Germline CDR1 and CDR2: LNHNV and YYDKDF (reference sequence). CDR3 sequence reads: CATSRGLAGRPDTQYF. The CDR3 region has the DNA TGTGCCACCAGCAGGGGACTAGCGGGGCGTCCGGATACGCAGTATTTT.

This clone was seen ten or more times. This chain connects TRBV5-1 to TRBJ2-2; 10 positions match TRBD2. Trimming removed 0 bases from V and 3 bases from J; junction bases left unmatched: 14. CDR3 length equals 20 residues. Per the germline V gene, CDR1 is SGHRS and CDR2 is YFSETQ. For the CDR3, the DNA is TGCGCCAGCAGCTTGGCCGGAGGAAGCGGGAGGGGTATGGACACCGGGGAGCTGTTTTTT. The encoded protein is CASSLAGGSGRGMDTGELFF.

V gene TRBV4-3 combines with J gene TRBJ2-7; D gene uncertain. CDR1 is LGHNA and CDR2 is YSLEER in the germline V gene. The CDR3 runs 16 residues. V was shortened by 0 bases and J by 2 bases, with 14 bases between the two germline ends. The CDR3 sequence: CASSQDFGYRPYEQYF. In DNA form, the CDR3 reads TGCGCCAGCAGCCAAGATTTCGGGTATAGGCCCTACGAGCAGTACTTC.

This chain connects TRBV6-1 to TRBJ1-6; D unresolved. This CDR3 is 14 amino acids long. With 6 bases removed from V and 7 bases from J, the gap between germline ends came to 13 bases. The V gene's germline CDR1 is MNHNS and CDR2 SASEGT. CDR3 DNA: TGTGCCAGCAGACCCGAAACATTAAATTCACCCCTCCACTTT. Its protein product is CASRPETLNSPLHF.

This clone was recorded a few times. The chain links TRBV9 to TRBJ1-1; TRBD1 is a possible D gene (6 bases). This CDR3 is built from 14 residues. From germline, CDR1 is SGDLS and CDR2 YYNGEE. The V gene lost 3 bases and the J gene lost 0 bases, with 9 bases spanning the gap. CDR3: CASSEDRMNTEAFF. Written as DNA, the CDR3 is TGTGCCAGCAGCGAAGACAGGATGAACACTGAAGCTTTCTTT.

The CDR3 DNA reads TGCGCCAGCAGCCAAGAAGGGAGGACAGGGAACACCGGGGAGCTGTTTTTT. Residues: CASSQEGRTGNTGELFF. The rearrangement joins TRBV4-1 to TRBJ2-2; weak D call: TRBD1 (7 bases). CDR3 length: 17 amino acids. Germline CDR1 MGHRA, CDR2 YSYEKL. V dropped 0 bases and J dropped 1 base, with 12 bases sitting between them.

The V gene is TRBV6-5, the J gene TRBJ2-1; the D is unclear. The CDR3 totals 16 residues. The germline CDR1 and CDR2 sequences are MNHEY and SVGAGI. Trimming took 0 bases from V and 0 from J, leaving 9 bases between them. CDR3 region: CASSYSDISSYNEQFF. CDR3 coding DNA: TGTGCCAGCAGTTACTCCGACATTAGCTCCTACAATGAGCAGTTCTTC.